Presented here are 13 T cell receptor beta chains from one specimen sequenced in a study of T cells after yellow fever vaccination. MiXCR, applied by TCRdb to the 5' RACE reads, yields one record per CDR3 protein. The table lists 250,000 or so distinct CDR3 sequences, approximately 3.8% of them singletons. Sequencing was performed on PBMCs, taken 15 days after the yellow fever booster vaccination. The receptors originated from a man between 18 and 29 years old who received the YFV17D yellow fever vaccine.

This clonotype was counted many times. The rearrangement links TRBV7-9 to TRBJ1-1; TRBD1 matches 7 bases. This CDR3 contains 15 residues. CDR1 and CDR2 (germline): SEHNR, FQNEAQ (reference sequence). The V gene end was trimmed by 7 bases and the J gene end by 3 bases; junction bases not matched to a gene: 11. The CDR3 region is CASITRQGRDTEAFF. Here the CDR3 DNA reads TGTGCCAGCATCACCCGACAGGGACGCGACACTGAAGCTTTCTTT.

This clonotype occurred many times. V usage is TRBV6-2 or TRBV6-3 and J usage is TRBJ2-7; the D gene is possibly TRBD2 (6 bases). This CDR3 region has 14 residues. From germline, CDR1 is MNHEY and CDR2 SVGEGT. Trimming stripped 0 bases from V and 0 bases from J, with 6 bases between. This CDR3 is CASSYSTSSYEQYV. As DNA, the CDR3 is TGTGCCAGCAGTTACTCGACTAGCTCCTACGAGCAGTACGTC.

The table lists this clonotype with a few counts. The chain combines TRBV11-1 with TRBJ1-6; D might be TRBD1 (5 bases). Trimming pared 5 bases from V and 5 bases from J, leaving 16 bases between. In germline, CDR1 is SGHAT, CDR2 FQDESV (reference sequence). There are 16 residues in the CDR3. CDR3 loop: CASSRDPRPDNSPLHF. In DNA, the CDR3 is TGTGCCAGCAGCAGGGACCCGAGACCAGATAATTCACCCCTCCACTTT.

The sample holds many counts of this clonotype. This chain joins TRBV11-2 and TRBJ1-5; D unclear. The CDR3 is 15 residues long. Germline values: CDR1 SGHAT, CDR2 FQNNGV. The V and J ends lost 2 bases and 5 bases respectively, with 13 bases between them. The CDR3 loop reads CASSLFSGEDQPQHF. CDR3 bases: TGTGCCAGCAGCTTATTCTCAGGAGAGGATCAGCCCCAGCATTTT.

This clonotype was observed many times. This chain uses TRBV18 with TRBJ2-3; weak D call: TRBD2 (7 bases). The CDR3 loop spans 15 amino acids. Germline V gene sequence: CDR1 KGHSH, CDR2 LQKENI. Trimming took 2 bases from V and 2 from J, leaving 11 bases between them. As DNA, the CDR3 is TGTGCCAGCTCACCAGCGGGGGCGTACACAGATACGCAGTATTTT. Protein: CASSPAGAYTDTQYF. Supplemented by reference TRBV18 and TRBJ2-3, the full variable domain reads NAGVMQNPRHLVRRRGQEARLRCSPMKGHSHVYWYRQLPEEGLKFMVYLQKENIIDESGMPKERFSAEFPKEGPSILRIQQVVRGDSAAYFCASSPAGAYTDTQYFGPGTRLTVL.

The chain is built from TRBV12-3 or TRBV12-4 and TRBJ2-6; TRBD1 agrees at 7 bases. V lost 6 bases, J lost 2 bases, and 4 bases stayed unmatched. CDR3 length equals 15 residues. The CDR3 DNA reads as TGTGCCAGCAGGAACCAGGGGGCTGGGGCCAACGTCCTGACTTTC. Its translation: CASRNQGAGANVLTF.

Ten or more counts support this clonotype. This rearrangement joins TRBV18 to TRBJ1-5; D ambiguous. Trimming took 3 bases from V and 0 from J, leaving 9 bases between them. CDR1 is KGHSH and CDR2 is LQKENI in the germline V gene. This CDR3 has 15 amino acids. This CDR3 is CASSPLSGSNQPQHF. DNA of the CDR3: TGTGCCAGCTCACCCCTTTCCGGTAGCAATCAGCCCCAGCATTTT.

This clonotype was seen repeatedly, ten times or more. The gene calls are TRBV5-6 and TRBJ1-6; D remains ambiguous. The ends were cut back, 5 bases at V and 7 bases at J, with 7 bases in the middle. The CDR3 totals 12 residues. From germline, CDR1 is SGHDT and CDR2 YYEEEE. The CDR3, as DNA: TGTGCCAGCAGTCGACGAAATTCACCCCTCCACTTT. Translation gives CASSRRNSPLHF.

The sample holds many counts of this clonotype. V gene TRBV7-9 combines with J gene TRBJ1-3, with 7 bases matching TRBD1. This CDR3 region has 16 residues. With V trimmed by 1 base and J by 0 bases, 3 bases remained unmatched. The germline CDR1 and CDR2 sequences are SEHNR and FQNEAQ (reference sequence). CDR3 loop: CASSLGGGDSGNTIYF. CDR3 DNA sequence: TGTGCCAGCAGCTTAGGAGGGGGCGACTCTGGAAACACCATATATTTT. The variable domain in full, completed from reference TRBV7-9 and TRBJ1-3, reads DTGVSQNPRHKITKRGQNVTFRCDPISEHNRLYWYRQTLGQGPEFLTYFQNEAQLEKSRLLSDRFSAERPKGSFSTLEIQRTEQGDSAMYLCASSLGGGDSGNTIYFGEGSWLTVV.

In its sample, this clonotype was seen many times. V is TRBV5-6 and J is TRBJ2-5; 13 nucleotides align to TRBD2. This CDR3 is built from 18 residues. Losses at the gene ends were 0 bases for V and 1 base for J; bases not matched to a gene: 6. Germline values: CDR1 SGHDT, CDR2 YYEEEE. The CDR3 loop reads CASSLADGLAGVQETQYF. The CDR3 DNA follows: TGTGCCAGCAGCTTGGCGGATGGACTAGCGGGGGTCCAAGAGACCCAGTACTTC. Looking up the rest from reference TRBV5-6 and TRBJ2-5 gives the full variable domain: DAGVTQSPTHLIKTRGQQVTLRCSPKSGHDTVSWYQQALGQGPQFIFQYYEEEERQRGNFPDRFSGHQFPNYSSELNVNALLLGDSALYLCASSLADGLAGVQETQYFGPGTRLLVL.

The table lists this clonotype with many counts. V usage is TRBV4-2 and J usage is TRBJ1-5, with 10 bases matching TRBD1. The CDR3 loop spans 15 amino acids. The J segment lost 2 bases and the V segment lost 8 bases, leaving 6 bases of the junction unmatched. CDR1 and CDR2 (germline): LGHNA, YNFKEQ. The CDR3 loop reads CASGRQGAGNQPQHF. The CDR3 DNA follows: TGTGCCAGCGGAAGACAGGGGGCGGGCAATCAGCCCCAGCATTTT.

The V gene is TRBV5-4, the J gene TRBJ2-7; D may be TRBD1 (6 bases). This CDR3 contains 14 residues. V was pared by 6 bases and J by 2 bases, with 15 bases between. Germline assignment: CDR1 SGHNT and CDR2 YYREEE (reference sequence). The CDR3 DNA follows: TGTGCCAGCATCCTAATACAGGGAGCCTACGAGCAGTACGTC. Amino acids: CASILIQGAYEQYV.

This clonotype was seen at least ten times. The chain is built from TRBV6-6 and TRBJ1-2; D gene unclear. Germline-derived CDR1 and CDR2 are MNHNY and SVGAGI (reference sequence). This CDR3 spans 17 amino acids. Trimming took off 5 bases at V and 6 bases at J, with 25 bases between the two ends. This chain's CDR3 is CASSGRTITILTHGYTF. As DNA, the CDR3 is TGTGCCAGCAGTGGGAGGACGATTACTATCTTAACCCATGGCTACACCTTC.